This TCR beta chain was profiled in a study of blood T cell repertoires in COVID-19. Participants, about 18 to 89 years old, spanned approximately 26 US areas. Assignments of participants to cohorts depended upon their own reported clinical history. The protocol was immunoSEQ multiplex PCR, while the TCRdb copy is restricted to in-frame clones and leaves out a portion. Altogether approximately 360,000 clones are present, roughly 87% being singletons, with the ten largest covering about 4.8%. This TCR derives from a woman in her 50s who had recovered from COVID-19. Sequences were obtained from PBMCs or T cells enriched from blood (not recorded which).

The CDR3 DNA reads TGTGCCAGCAGTTATACAGGTTCTACCCCCTACGAGCAGTACTTC. Translating it yields CASSYTGSTPYEQYF. The chain has TRBV2 and TRBJ2-7; D may be TRBD1 (5 bases). Trimming took off 5 bases at V and 2 bases at J, with 16 bases between the two ends. The CDR3 has 15 residues. Germline lookup yields CDR1 SNHLY and CDR2 FYNNEI.